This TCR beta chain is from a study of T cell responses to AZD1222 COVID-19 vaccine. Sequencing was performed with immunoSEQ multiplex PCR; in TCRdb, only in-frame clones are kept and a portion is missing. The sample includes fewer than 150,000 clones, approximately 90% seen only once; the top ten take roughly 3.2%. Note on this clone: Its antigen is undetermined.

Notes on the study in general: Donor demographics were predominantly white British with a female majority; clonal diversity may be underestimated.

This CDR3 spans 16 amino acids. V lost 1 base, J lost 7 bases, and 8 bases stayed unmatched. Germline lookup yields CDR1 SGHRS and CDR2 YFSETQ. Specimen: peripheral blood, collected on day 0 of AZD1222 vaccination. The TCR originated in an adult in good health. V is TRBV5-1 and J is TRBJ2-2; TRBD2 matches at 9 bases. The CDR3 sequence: CASSLRVAGDGGELFF. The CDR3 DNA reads TGCGCCAGCAGCTTGAGGGTAGCGGGAGACGGCGGGGAGCTGTTTTTT. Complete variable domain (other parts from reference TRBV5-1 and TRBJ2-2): KAGVTQTPRYLIKTRGQQVTLSCSPISGHRSVSWYQQTPGQGLQFLFEYFSETQRNKGNFPGRFSGRQFSNSRSEMNVSTLELGDSALYLCASSLRVAGDGGELFFGEGSRLTVL.